A single T cell receptor (beta chain) is shown here with its context. These data originate in a study of T-cell reconstitution after alpha-beta-depleted transplantation in children. It was with unique molecular identifiers that the TCRbeta library was prepared. Each CDR3 protein gets one entry after TCRdb re-called the PCR reads with MiXCR. The sample has more than 450,000 distinct CDR3 sequences, around 20% seen once; the top ten hold 3.3%. With 3 bases removed from V and 5 bases from J, the gap between germline ends came to 10 bases. From germline, CDR1 is MNHEY and CDR2 SMNVEV (reference sequence). The CDR3 covers 13 residues.

The sequences come from PBMCs from the stem cell graft donor, collected from the stem cell graft. This clonotype was sampled from a human donor who donated a stem cell graft to a child with acute lymphoblastic leukemia. This sequence joins TRBV27 and TRBJ1-2; D is unresolved. The CDR3 DNA reads TGTGCCAGCAGTTTCCGTGCTTCGTATGGCTACACCTTC. This codes for CASSFRASYGYTF.